The rows below give T cell receptor beta chains drawn from one sample of a study of control samples from healthy donors and cancer patients. Only in-frame clones appear in the TCRdb table, and some are missing; sequencing was by immunoSEQ multiplex PCR. The sample consists of 90,000 to 150,000 clones, 88% of them appearing once. The sample comprised blood. These receptors were collected from a man aged 40-49 years in good health. Both conserved end residues are part of each CDR3. D genes are given only for firm matches. Not every row has a clone size; where given, it reads once, few, many or a size class.

v_gene	abundance	j_gene	len	d_gene	CDR3nt	CDR3aa
TRBV11-3	-	TRBJ1-1	15	TRBD1	TGTGCCAGCAGCGTAACGGACAGGGCGAACACTGAAGCTTTCTTT	CASSVTDRANTEAFF
TRBV27	-	TRBJ1-4	14	-	TGTGCCAGCAGTCCATGGGACGGGGTGGAAAAACTGTTTTTT	CASSPWDGVEKLFF
TRBV7-9	-	TRBJ1-6	16	-	TGTGCCAGCAGCTTAGGGGTTGGCACGAGGGGTTCACCCCTCCACTTT	CASSLGVGTRGSPLHF
TRBV18	-	TRBJ1-4	14	-	TGTGCCAGCTCACCGGACAGCCGTAATGAAAAACTGTTTTTT	CASSPDSRNEKLFF
TRBV19	few	TRBJ1-5	16	-	TGTGCCAGTAGTATAGATCCCCGGGGGTATAGTCAGCCCCAGCATTTT	CASSIDPRGYSQPQHF
TRBV15	once	TRBJ2-5	14	-	TGTGCCACCAGCGGCGACAGGAACCAAGAGACCCAGTACTTC	CATSGDRNQETQYF
TRBV5-1	-	TRBJ2-3	16	TRBD1	TGCGCCAGCAGCATGACAGGGCCTCCTAGCACAGATACGCAGTATTTT	CASSMTGPPSTDTQYF
TRBV6-4	once	TRBJ1-3	16	-	TGTGCCAGCAGTGATACAGGACGGACCTCTGGAAACACCATATATTTT	CASSDTGRTSGNTIYF
TRBV7-8	-	TRBJ2-5	13	TRBD1	TGTGCCAGCAGCGCCGACAGGGGAGAGACCCAGTACTTC	CASSADRGETQYF
TRBV24-1	-	TRBJ2-2	15	TRBD1	TGTGCCACCAGTGCAATGGACAGGGATACCGGGGAGCTGTTTTTT	CATSAMDRDTGELFF
TRBV4-1	medium-sized	TRBJ2-2	16	TRBD2	TGCGCCAGCAGCCAACCCAGCGGGGGGGAGGCCGGGGAGCTGTTTTTT	CASSQPSGGEAGELFF
TRBV24-1	few	TRBJ2-1	17	-	TGTGCCACCAGTGAGGTCAGCGGGCTGAGCTCCTACAATGAGCAGTTCTTC	CATSEVSGLSSYNEQFF
TRBV4-1	-	TRBJ1-4	13	-	TGCGCCATACGGGGAAACTCTAATGAAAAACTGTTTTTT	CAIRGNSNEKLFF
TRBV3-1/TRBV3-2	-	TRBJ2-7	14	TRBD1	TGTGCCAGCAGCCATATGGGACAGGGATACGAGCAGTACTTC	CASSHMGQGYEQYF
TRBV14	-	TRBJ1-6	18	-	TGTGCCAGCAGCCAAGTCATAGCGGGGAGCTCCTATAATTCACCCCTCCACTTT	CASSQVIAGSSYNSPLHF
TRBV5-1	-	TRBJ2-7	13	-	TGCGCCAGCTATGGGCAGGGGTCCTACGAGCAGTACTTC	CASYGQGSYEQYF
TRBV5-1	-	TRBJ1-1	14	-	TGCGCCAGCAGCCCTCGACAGAAGAACACTGAAGCTTTCTTT	CASSPRQKNTEAFF
TRBV6-4	-	TRBJ2-7	14	-	TGTGCCAGCAGGAGTACACGGGGCCCCTACGAGCAGTACTTC	CASRSTRGPYEQYF
TRBV24-1	-	TRBJ2-3	17	-	TGTGCCACCAGTGATTTGGGGGACAGCGGGCCTCGGGATACGCAGTATTTT	CATSDLGDSGPRDTQYF
TRBV28	-	TRBJ1-5	13	-	TGTGCCACTCGGGGCCTCGGGAATCAGCCCCAGCATTTT	CATRGLGNQPQHF
TRBV12-3/TRBV12-4	-	TRBJ1-6	12	-	TGTGCCAGCAGTAGGGACGGCACTCCCCTCCACTTT	CASSRDGTPLHF
TRBV6-1	once	TRBJ1-5	15	-	TGTGCCAGCAGTGATCGGCGGCAGAGTAATCAGCCCCAGCATTTT	CASSDRRQSNQPQHF
TRBV4-3	-	TRBJ2-5	15	-	TGCGCCAGCAGCCAAGATCTATGGGGGGAGGAGACCCAGTACTTC	CASSQDLWGEETQYF
TRBV18	-	TRBJ2-5	13	-	TGTGCCAGCTCACCTGGGTCCGGAGAGACCCAGTACTTC	CASSPGSGETQYF
TRBV20-1	-	TRBJ1-1	11	-	TGCAGTGCTAGACGCAGTAGTGAAGCTTTCTTT	CSARRSSEAFF
TRBV5-6	-	TRBJ1-1	14	-	TGTGCCAGCAGCCTGGGACCCCCGGGGACTGAAGCTTTCTTT	CASSLGPPGTEAFF
TRBV11-3	once	TRBJ1-4	16	TRBD1	TGTGCCAGCAGCTCTCTGGGGACAGGGAAGAGGGAAAAACTGTTTTTT	CASSSLGTGKREKLFF
TRBV30	-	TRBJ2-3	14	TRBD1	TGTGCCTGGAGTGGTGGACAGGGGAAGGTTGCGCAGTATTTT	CAWSGGQGKVAQYF
TRBV19	-	TRBJ2-5	14	-	TGTGCCAGTAGTACCCGGGACTTCCAAGAGACCCAGTACTTC	CASSTRDFQETQYF
TRBV29-1	-	TRBJ1-5	12	-	TGCAGCGTTACACTGAATTCAGGGCCCCAGCATTTT	CSVTLNSGPQHF
TRBV5-1	-	TRBJ2-7	12	-	TGCGCCAGCAGCTTGCAGGCCTACGAGCAGTACTTC	CASSLQAYEQYF
TRBV24-1	-	TRBJ2-1	18	-	TGTGCCACCAGTGATTTATCCAAAGTGGGGCAGGAAAACAATGAGCAGTTCTTC	CATSDLSKVGQENNEQFF
TRBV3-1/TRBV3-2	-	TRBJ2-3	15	-	TGTGCCAGCAGCCAAACCGGGACCTACACAGATACGCAGTATTTT	CASSQTGTYTDTQYF
TRBV6-5	-	TRBJ1-1	13	-	TGTGCCAGCAGTCGACAGGAGAACACTGAAGCTTTCTTT	CASSRQENTEAFF
TRBV3-1/TRBV3-2	-	TRBJ2-7	15	-	TGTGCCAGCACCCCCAGGGGCGGAGCAACCTACGAGCAGTACTTC	CASTPRGGATYEQYF
TRBV24-1	-	TRBJ2-5	16	TRBD1	TGTGCCACCAGTGACCGACAGGGGCAGGTTCAAGAGACCCAGTACTTC	CATSDRQGQVQETQYF
TRBV4-1	-	TRBJ1-6	15	TRBD1	TGCGCCAGCAGCCAAGATGCAGGGGGTAATTCACCCCTCCACTTT	CASSQDAGGNSPLHF
TRBV24-1	-	TRBJ2-2	16	-	TGTGCCACCAGTCTCCCGGGACACCTGAACACCGGGGAGCTGTTTTTT	CATSLPGHLNTGELFF
TRBV5-8	-	TRBJ1-4	14	-	TGTGCCAGCAGCATGGGGCAGGGAAATGAAAAACTGTTTTTT	CASSMGQGNEKLFF
TRBV3-1/TRBV3-2	-	TRBJ1-4	14	TRBD1	TGTGCCAGCAGCCCGGACAGGGCTAATGAAAAACTGTTTTTT	CASSPDRANEKLFF
TRBV19	few	TRBJ2-4	16	-	TGTGCCAGTAGTATGGGGGCCGGGGGGCTGTTAAACATTCAGTACTTC	CASSMGAGGLLNIQYF
TRBV6-5	-	TRBJ2-7	13	-	TGTGCCAGCAGTTACTCCGAAGGCGGGAAACAGTACTTC	CASSYSEGGKQYF
TRBV7-2	-	TRBJ1-1	15	TRBD1	TGTGCCAGCAGCTCACCCAGGGGGGTAACCACTGAAGCTTTCTTT	CASSSPRGVTTEAFF
TRBV20-1	-	TRBJ1-1	11	-	TGCAGTGCTATAAGACAGACCACTGCTTTCTTT	CSAIRQTTAFF
TRBV7-9	-	TRBJ1-2	16	-	TGTGCCAGCAGCTTAGGGGGGGGTCAGAGCAGCTATGGCTACACCTTC	CASSLGGGQSSYGYTF
TRBV5-1	-	TRBJ2-7	16	-	TGCGCCAGCAGCCCCGGGGTAGGTAAAACGACCTACGAGCAGTACTTC	CASSPGVGKTTYEQYF